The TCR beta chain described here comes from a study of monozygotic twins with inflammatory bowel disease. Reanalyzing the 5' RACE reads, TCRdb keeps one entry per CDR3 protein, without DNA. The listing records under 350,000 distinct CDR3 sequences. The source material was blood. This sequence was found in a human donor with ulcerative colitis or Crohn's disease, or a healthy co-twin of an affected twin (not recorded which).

The chain's CDR3 is CASSIGTKYEQYF. J is TRBJ2-7 and V is TRBV7-2; TCRdb lists TRBD1, though no DNA is available to test this call. The CDR3 has 13 amino acids. Germline CDR1 is SGHTA and CDR2 is FQGNSA.